This T cell receptor (beta chain) came from a study of T cell repertoires in cytomegalovirus infection. CDR1 and CDR2 (germline): SGHKS, YYEKEE (reference sequence). V shed 4 bases and J shed 5 bases, with 4 bases lying between them. The CDR3 contains 11 residues. This clonotype has more than one count but fewer than ten. Its antigen is unidentified. MiXCR was run by TCRdb on the reads, yielding one entry per CDR3 protein. The sample carries fewer than 850,000 distinct CDR3 sequences, just under 30% recorded once. The TCR comes from a human donor in good health (CMV status not recorded). Some clones in this sample may be carry-over from other donors' samples. The sample consisted of cultured CD8+ T cells from PBMCs, taken from culture after CMV antigen stimulation. This chain connects TRBV5-5 to TRBJ2-1; D is uncertain. CDR3 DNA: TGTGCCAGCAGCGGGAACAATGAGCAGTTCTTC. It specifies CASSGNNEQFF.